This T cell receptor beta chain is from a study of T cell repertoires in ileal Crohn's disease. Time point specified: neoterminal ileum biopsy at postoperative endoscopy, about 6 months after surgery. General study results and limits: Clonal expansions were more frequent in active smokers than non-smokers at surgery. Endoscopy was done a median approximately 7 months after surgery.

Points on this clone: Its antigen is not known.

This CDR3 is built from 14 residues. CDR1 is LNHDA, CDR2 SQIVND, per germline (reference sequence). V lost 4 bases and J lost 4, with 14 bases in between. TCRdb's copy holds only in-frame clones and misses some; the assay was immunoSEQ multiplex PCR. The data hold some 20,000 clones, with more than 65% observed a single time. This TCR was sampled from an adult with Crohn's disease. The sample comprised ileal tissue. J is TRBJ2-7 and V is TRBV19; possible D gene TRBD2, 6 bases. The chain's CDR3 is CASSRTLANYEQYF. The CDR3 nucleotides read TGTGCCAGTAGTAGAACCCTAGCGAATTACGAGCAGTACTTC. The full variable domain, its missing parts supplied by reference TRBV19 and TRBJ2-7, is DGGITQSPKYLFRKEGQNVTLSCEQNLNHDAMYWYRQDPGQGLRLIYYSQIVNDFQKGDIAEGYSVSREKKESFPLTVTSAQKNPTAFYLCASSRTLANYEQYFGPGTRLTVT.